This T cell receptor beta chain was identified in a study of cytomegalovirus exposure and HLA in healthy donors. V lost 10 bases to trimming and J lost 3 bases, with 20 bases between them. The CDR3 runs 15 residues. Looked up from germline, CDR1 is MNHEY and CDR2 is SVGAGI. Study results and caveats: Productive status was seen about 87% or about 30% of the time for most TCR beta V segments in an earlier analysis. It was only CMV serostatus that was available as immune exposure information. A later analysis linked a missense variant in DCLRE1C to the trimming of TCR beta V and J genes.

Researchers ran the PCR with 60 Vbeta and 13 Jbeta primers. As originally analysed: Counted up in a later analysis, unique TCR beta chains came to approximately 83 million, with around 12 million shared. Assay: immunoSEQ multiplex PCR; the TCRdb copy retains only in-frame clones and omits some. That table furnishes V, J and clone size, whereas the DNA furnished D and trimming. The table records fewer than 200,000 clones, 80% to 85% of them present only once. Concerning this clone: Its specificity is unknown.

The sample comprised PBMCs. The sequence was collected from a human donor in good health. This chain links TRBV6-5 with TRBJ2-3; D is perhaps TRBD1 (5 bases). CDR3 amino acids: CATAGQSLPTDTQYF. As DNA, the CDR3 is TGTGCCACCGCAGGGCAGTCCCTTCCGACAGATACGCAGTATTTT.